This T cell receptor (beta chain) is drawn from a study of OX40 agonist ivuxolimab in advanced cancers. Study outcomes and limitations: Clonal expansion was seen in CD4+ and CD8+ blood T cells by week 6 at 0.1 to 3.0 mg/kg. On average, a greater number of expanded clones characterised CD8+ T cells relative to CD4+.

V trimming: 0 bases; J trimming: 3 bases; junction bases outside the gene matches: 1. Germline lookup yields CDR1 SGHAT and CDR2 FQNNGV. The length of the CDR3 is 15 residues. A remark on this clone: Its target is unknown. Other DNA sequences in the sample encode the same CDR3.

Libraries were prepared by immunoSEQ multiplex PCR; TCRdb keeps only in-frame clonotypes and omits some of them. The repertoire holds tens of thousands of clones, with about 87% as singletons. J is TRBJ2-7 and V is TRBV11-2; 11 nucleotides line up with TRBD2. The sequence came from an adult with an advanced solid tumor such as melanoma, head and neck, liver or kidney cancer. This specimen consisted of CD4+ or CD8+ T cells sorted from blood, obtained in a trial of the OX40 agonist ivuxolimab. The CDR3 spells CASSLEGLAGYEQYF. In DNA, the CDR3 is TGTGCCAGCAGCTTAGAAGGACTAGCGGGCTACGAGCAGTACTTC.